Below, 28 T cell receptor beta chains from the same sample are listed, as sequenced in a study of CD8 T cells in Susac syndrome. Reverse transcription used about 0.45 to 1 ug RNA and random hexamers. In TCRdb, the immunoSEQ multiplex PCR reads were re-called with MiXCR into one record per CDR3 protein. The table has about 100,000 distinct CDR3 sequences, about 95% seen once. The source material was CD8+ T cells from PBMCs. The receptor set was obtained from a human donor with Susac syndrome.

The V gene is TRBV7-9, the J gene TRBJ1-1; D unresolved. Germline V gene data show CDR1 as SEHNR and CDR2 as FQNEAQ (reference sequence). The V end was cut by 4 bases, the J end by 5 bases, with 8 bases between. The CDR3 is 12 amino acids. The CDR3 protein is CASSSSGTEAFF. The CDR3 DNA follows: TGTGCCAGCAGCTCAAGCGGTACTGAAGCTTTCTTT. The entire variable domain, with the rest obtained from reference TRBV7-9 and TRBJ1-1, is as follows: DTGVSQNPRHKITKRGQNVTFRCDPISEHNRLYWYRQTLGQGPEFLTYFQNEAQLEKSRLLSDRFSAERPKGSFSTLEIQRTEQGDSAMYLCASSSSGTEAFFGQGTRLTVV.

This chain uses TRBV29-1 with TRBJ1-1; D not resolved. The CDR3 contains 10 residues. CDR1 and CDR2 (germline): SQVTM, ANQGSEA. Trimming shortened V by 4 bases and J by 5 bases, and 5 bases separated the two germline ends. CDR3 coding DNA: TGCAGCGTTGCGGGGACTGAAGCTTTCTTT. Amino acid sequence: CSVAGTEAFF.

This clonotype was observed a handful of times. The chain combines TRBV4-2 with TRBJ2-7; D gene unclear. In germline, CDR1 is LGHNA, CDR2 YNFKEQ. Trimming left V 1 base short and J 1 base short, with 8 bases between. CDR3 length equals 14 residues. The CDR3, as DNA: TGTGCCAGCAGCCAAGCATTGGCTTCCTACGAGCAGTACTTC. Translating gives CASSQALASYEQYF.

The gene calls are TRBV18 and TRBJ2-7; 7 positions agree with TRBD1. The CDR3 has 14 residues. Germline V gene data show CDR1 as KGHSH and CDR2 as LQKENI. V lost 1 base to trimming and J lost 5 bases; unmatched junction nucleotides: 5. CDR3 coding DNA: TGTGCCAGCTCACCACGGGAAGGGGGCAACGAGCAGTACTTC. Translating it yields CASSPREGGNEQYF.

CDR3 sequence reads: CASSSGTHEQYF. The CDR3 DNA reads as TGTGCCAGCAGCTCCGGGACACACGAGCAGTACTTC. The chain uses TRBV7-8 and TRBJ2-7; D may be TRBD1 (6 bases). Trimming stripped 4 bases from V and 5 bases from J, with 9 bases between. CDR3 length: 12 residues. Germline assignment: CDR1 SGHVS and CDR2 FQNEAQ.

The chain joins TRBV27 to TRBJ2-3; TRBD2 agrees at 7 bases. Germline V gives CDR1 MNHEY, CDR2 SMNVEV (reference sequence). V was clipped by 6 bases and J by 4 bases; unmatched bases: 4. The CDR3 runs to 13 residues. CDR3 sequence reads: CASRRLAADTQYF. The CDR3 coding sequence is TGTGCCAGCAGGAGACTAGCAGCAGATACGCAGTATTTT.

The rearrangement links TRBV5-6 to TRBJ2-7; TRBD1 aligns across 7 bases. The germline V gene has CDR1 SGHDT and CDR2 YYEEEE. The CDR3 sequence is 14 residues long. V lost 5 bases and J lost 3; bases outside the gene matches: 8. The CDR3 region has the DNA TGTGCCAGCAGTCACCGGGACAGAATCTACGAGCAGTACTTC. Its protein product is CASSHRDRIYEQYF.

This sequence joins TRBV18 and TRBJ2-7; 7 positions match TRBD1. The CDR3 extends over 14 amino acids. V lost 3 bases and J lost 5; bases outside the gene matches: 7. Germline CDR1 KGHSH, CDR2 LQKENI. CDR3 amino acids: CASSPQTGPHEQYF. The CDR3, as DNA: TGTGCCAGCTCACCGCAGACAGGGCCCCACGAGCAGTACTTC.

The CDR3 nucleotides read TGCAGCGGCCGACTTGTGGGGAGGGAGCAGTTCTTC. As protein: CSGRLVGREQFF. The chain employs TRBV29-1 and TRBJ2-1; D perhaps matches TRBD2 (6 bases). Trimming pared 7 bases from V and 10 bases from J, leaving 17 bases between. Germline CDR1 reads SQVTM; CDR2 reads ANQGSEA. The length of the CDR3 is 12 residues.

This clonotype was found once. The chain uses TRBV20-1 and TRBJ2-1; D might be TRBD2 (5 bases). Germline CDR1 and CDR2: DFQATT and SNEGSKA (reference sequence). Trimming shortened V by 5 bases and J by 4 bases, and 12 bases separated the two germline ends. The CDR3 spans 13 residues. The CDR3 reads CSAPHREYNEQFF. The CDR3 DNA sequence: TGCAGTGCTCCCCACCGGGAATACAATGAGCAGTTCTTC.

The J gene is TRBJ1-1, the V gene TRBV3-1; D remains unclear. V was shortened by 0 bases and J by 4 bases, with 18 bases between the two germline ends. CDR3 length: 17 residues. Germline V gene lookup returns CDR1 LGHDT and CDR2 YNNKEL (reference sequence). CDR3 DNA: TGTGCCAGCAGCCAAGAAGACCCGTGGTGGGGTGTCACTGAAGCTTTCTTT. Its protein is CASSQEDPWWGVTEAFF.

The gene calls are TRBV5-1 and TRBJ2-3; D may match TRBD1 or TRBD2 (5 bases each). The CDR3 runs to 15 residues. Germline assignment: CDR1 SGHRS and CDR2 YFSETQ. Trimming shortened V by 3 bases and J by 5 bases, and 16 bases separated the two germline ends. The CDR3 DNA is TGCGCCAGCAGCTGGGACGCGCATGAAGGAGATACGCAGTATTTT. It yields the protein CASSWDAHEGDTQYF.

The chain has TRBV5-1 and TRBJ1-1; D gene ambiguous. The CDR3 totals 11 residues. Per the germline V gene, CDR1 is SGHRS and CDR2 is YFSETQ. Deletions cut 0 bases from V and 8 bases from J, with 5 bases between. The CDR3 loop is CASSLVGEAFF. CDR3 in DNA: TGCGCCAGCAGCTTGGTGGGGGAAGCTTTCTTT.

The rearrangement uses TRBV7-9 and TRBJ2-1; weak D call: TRBD2 (5 bases). Germline V gene data show CDR1 as SEHNR and CDR2 as FQNEAQ (reference sequence). CDR3 length: 12 amino acids. The ends were cut back, 5 bases at V and 12 bases at J, with 14 bases in the middle. The CDR3 DNA follows: TGTGCCAGCAGCCCCCCGGCTGAGGGGCAGTTCTTC. It yields the protein CASSPPAEGQFF.

The V call is TRBV18, the J call TRBJ2-5, with unresolved D. The CDR3 loop spans 13 amino acids. V was clipped by 3 bases and J by 4 bases, with 9 bases between them. Germline assignment: CDR1 KGHSH and CDR2 LQKENI. The CDR3 coding sequence is TGTGCCAGCTCACCGGCCATGTTAGAGACCCAGTACTTC. It yields the protein CASSPAMLETQYF.

The chain joins TRBV4-2 to TRBJ2-7; D unclear. The V end lost 6 bases, the J end lost 6 bases, and 9 bases lay between the germline ends. The CDR3 contains 11 residues. The germline gives CDR1 LGHNA, CDR2 YNFKEQ. This CDR3 reads CASSKGTEQYF. DNA for the CDR3: TGTGCCAGCAGTAAAGGAACCGAGCAGTACTTC.

The rearrangement links TRBV13 to TRBJ1-2; D not certain. This CDR3 is built from 13 residues. The germline gives CDR1 PRHDT, CDR2 FYEKMQ (reference sequence). Deletions cut 0 bases from V and 3 bases from J, with 5 bases between. CDR3 loop: CASSLGEDYGYTF. DNA for the CDR3: TGTGCCAGCAGCTTAGGCGAGGACTATGGCTACACCTTC.

This rearrangement joins TRBV27 to TRBJ2-5, with a possible D match to TRBD2 (5 bases). The ends were cut back, 5 bases at V and 5 bases at J, with 12 bases in the middle. This CDR3 has 13 residues. Germline V gene data show CDR1 as MNHEY and CDR2 as SMNVEV (reference sequence). CDR3 in DNA: TGTGCCAGCAGTGCTAGCCGCGGCGAGACCCAGTACTTC. Its translation is CASSASRGETQYF.

The rearrangement uses TRBV5-4 and TRBJ1-1; D is perhaps TRBD1 (5 bases). This CDR3 region has 11 residues. V dropped 0 bases and J dropped 10 bases, with 7 bases sitting between them. Looked up from germline, CDR1 is SGHNT and CDR2 is YYREEE (reference sequence). CDR3 protein: CASSLGDGAFF. Written as DNA, the CDR3 is TGTGCCAGCAGCTTGGGGGACGGAGCTTTCTTT.

V is TRBV3-1 and J is TRBJ2-7; D is possibly TRBD1 or TRBD2 (5 bases each). Germline V gene lookup returns CDR1 LGHDT and CDR2 YNNKEL (reference sequence). The CDR3 covers 14 residues. The V end was cut by 3 bases, the J end by 4 bases, with 13 bases between. This chain's CDR3 is CASSQWDGAYEQYF. Written as DNA, the CDR3 is TGTGCCAGCAGCCAGTGGGACGGAGCATACGAGCAGTACTTC.

This rearrangement joins TRBV4-1 to TRBJ2-7, with D maybe TRBD2 (5 bases). This CDR3 is 15 amino acids long. Deletions cut 2 bases from V and 5 bases from J, with 16 bases between. In germline, CDR1 is MGHRA, CDR2 YSYEKL. This chain's CDR3 is CASSQPRALVNEQYF. CDR3 nucleotides: TGCGCCAGCAGCCAACCTCGGGCACTAGTCAACGAGCAGTACTTC.

The rearrangement joins TRBV27 to TRBJ2-1, with a tentative D call TRBD2 (5 bases). CDR1 is MNHEY and CDR2 is SMNVEV in the germline V gene (reference sequence). The V end was cut by 5 bases, the J end by 2 bases, with 16 bases between. The CDR3 runs to 16 residues. This chain's CDR3 is CASSLFGEPPYNEQFF. The CDR3 region has the DNA TGTGCCAGCAGTCTCTTTGGGGAGCCTCCCTACAATGAGCAGTTCTTC.

CDR3 protein: CASTQGGDTQYF. The CDR3 region has the DNA TGTGCCAGCACCCAGGGGGGGGATACGCAGTATTTT. The chain recombines TRBV13 with TRBJ2-3; D tentatively fits TRBD1 or TRBD2 (7 bases each). CDR3 length: 12 residues. Deletions cut 7 bases from V and 6 bases from J, with 11 bases between. From germline, CDR1 is PRHDT and CDR2 FYEKMQ (reference sequence).

The chain combines TRBV9 with TRBJ2-6, with a weak D call TRBD1 (6 bases). Looked up from germline, CDR1 is SGDLS and CDR2 is YYNGEE. V lost 3 bases, J lost 3 bases, and 16 bases lay in between. The CDR3 spans 17 residues. The CDR3 DNA is TGTGCCAGCAGCGCGAGCGGTGGGGGCTATGGGGCCAACGTCCTGACTTTC. It codes for CASSASGGGYGANVLTF.

This chain links TRBV7-2 with TRBJ1-2; a weak D match, TRBD1 (5 bases). Trimming removed 5 bases from V and 7 bases from J, with 17 bases in between. The CDR3 runs to 14 residues. The V gene's germline CDR1 is SGHTA and CDR2 FQGNSA. The CDR3 DNA sequence: TGTGCCAGCAGCGCGGCACGGGACTCTATTGGCTACACCTTC. Translating gives CASSAARDSIGYTF.

The chain has TRBV3-1 and TRBJ2-4; no reliable D call. The CDR3 totals 13 residues. Germline V gives CDR1 LGHDT, CDR2 YNNKEL (reference sequence). Trimming pared 4 bases from V and 8 bases from J, leaving 12 bases between. CDR3 sequence reads: CASSRRYNDIQYF. The DNA of the CDR3 is TGTGCCAGCAGCCGTCGGTACAATGACATTCAGTACTTC.

The J gene is TRBJ2-1, the V gene TRBV20-1; no clear D. Trimming cost V 6 bases and J 7 bases, with 13 bases left between them. The CDR3 loop spans 12 amino acids. Per germline, CDR1 DFQATT and CDR2 SNEGSKA (reference sequence). The CDR3 bases are TGCAGTGCCAATTTAATGACAAATGAGCAGTTCTTC. This translates into CSANLMTNEQFF.

The rearrangement uses TRBV29-1 and TRBJ2-1, with 12 positions matching TRBD2. In germline, CDR1 is SQVTM, CDR2 ANQGSEA. This CDR3 has 14 residues. After removal of 7 bases from V and 8 bases from J, the junction contained 9 bases not matched to a gene. The CDR3: CSAGTSGPSDEQFF. The CDR3 coding sequence is TGCAGCGCTGGGACTAGCGGGCCCTCGGATGAGCAGTTCTTC.